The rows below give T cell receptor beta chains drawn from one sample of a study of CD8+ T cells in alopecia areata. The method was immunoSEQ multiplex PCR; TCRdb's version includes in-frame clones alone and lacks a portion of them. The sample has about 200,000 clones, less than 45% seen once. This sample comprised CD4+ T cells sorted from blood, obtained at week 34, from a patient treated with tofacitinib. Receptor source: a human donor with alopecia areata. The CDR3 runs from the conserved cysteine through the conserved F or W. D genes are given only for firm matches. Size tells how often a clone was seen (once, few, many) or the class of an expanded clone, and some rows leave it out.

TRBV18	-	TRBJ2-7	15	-	CASSPPGVRSYEQYF	TGTGCCAGCTCACCACCTGGGGTCCGCTCCTACGAGCAGTACTTC
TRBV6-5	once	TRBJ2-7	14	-	CASSSSPGSYEQYF	TGTGCCAGCAGTTCCTCACCCGGCAGCTACGAGCAGTACTTC
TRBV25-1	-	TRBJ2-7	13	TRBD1	CASSESPVQGFIF	TGTGCCAGCAGTGAATCCCCGGTACAGGGGTTTATCTTC
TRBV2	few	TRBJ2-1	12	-	CASSSVPNEQFF	TGTGCCAGCAGCTCCGTCCCGAATGAGCAGTTCTTC
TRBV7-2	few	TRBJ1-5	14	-	CASSIARDARPQHF	TGTGCCAGCAGCATTGCGCGGGACGCCCGGCCCCAGCATTTT
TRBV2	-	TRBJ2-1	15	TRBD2	CASSASGGFYNEQFF	TGTGCCAGCAGTGCTAGCGGGGGTTTCTACAATGAGCAGTTCTTC
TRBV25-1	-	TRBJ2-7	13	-	CASSELRPGQQYF	TGTGCCAGCAGTGAACTACGCCCGGGACAGCAGTACTTC
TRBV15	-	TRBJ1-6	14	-	CATSRDWGDSPLHF	TGTGCCACCAGCAGGGACTGGGGGGATTCACCCCTCCACTTT
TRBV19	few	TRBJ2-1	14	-	CASSPGTGEDEQFF	TGTGCCAGTAGTCCGGGGACTGGGGAGGATGAGCAGTTCTTC
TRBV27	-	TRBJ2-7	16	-	CASSSLDSLSSYEQYF	TGTGCCAGCAGTTCCTTGGACTCTCTAAGCTCCTACGAGCAGTACTTC
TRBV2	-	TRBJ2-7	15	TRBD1	CASSLMGQGAYEQYF	TGTGCCAGCAGCTTAATGGGACAGGGGGCCTACGAGCAGTACTTC
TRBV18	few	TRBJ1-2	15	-	CASSPRPQVDDGYTF	TGTGCCAGCTCACCACGCCCACAGGTGGATGATGGCTACACCTTC
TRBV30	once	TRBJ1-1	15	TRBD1	CAWSDPGTGGTEAFF	TGTGCCTGGAGCGATCCCGGGACAGGGGGAACTGAAGCTTTCTTT
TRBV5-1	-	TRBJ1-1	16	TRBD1	CASSLSPTGTYTEAFF	TGCGCCAGCAGCTTGTCCCCGACAGGGACCTACACTGAAGCTTTCTTT
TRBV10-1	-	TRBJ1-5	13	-	CASSEEGDQPQHF	TGCGCCAGCAGTGAGGAGGGGGATCAGCCCCAGCATTTT
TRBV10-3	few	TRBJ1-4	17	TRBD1	CAISERGGGQGPEKLFF	TGTGCCATCAGTGAGCGGGGAGGAGGACAGGGACCCGAAAAACTGTTTTTT
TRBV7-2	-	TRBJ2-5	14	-	CASSLNTGMETQYF	TGTGCCAGCAGCCTTAATACGGGGATGGAGACCCAGTACTTC
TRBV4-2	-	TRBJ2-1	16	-	CASSPLKPETYDEQFF	TGTGCCAGCAGCCCTTTAAAACCGGAGACGTACGATGAGCAGTTCTTC
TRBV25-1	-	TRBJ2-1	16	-	CASSERVSGRYNEQFF	TGTGCCAGCAGTGAACGGGTTAGCGGTAGATACAATGAGCAGTTCTTC
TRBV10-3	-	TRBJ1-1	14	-	CAIREDGGNTEAFF	TGTGCCATCAGGGAAGATGGGGGGAACACTGAAGCTTTCTTT
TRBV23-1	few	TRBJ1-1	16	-	CAKLGVGKTGNTEAFF	TGCGCCAAATTAGGGGTGGGCAAGACAGGGAACACTGAAGCTTTCTTT
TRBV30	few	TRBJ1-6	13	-	CAWEAGFGSPLHF	TGTGCCTGGGAAGCAGGGTTCGGGTCACCCCTCCACTTT
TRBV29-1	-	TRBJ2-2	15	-	CSIRSASANTGELFF	TGCAGCATTCGTAGCGCCAGCGCGAACACCGGGGAGCTGTTTTTT
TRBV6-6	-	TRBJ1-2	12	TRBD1	CAITDRGYGYTF	TGTGCCATCACGGACAGGGGATATGGCTACACCTTC
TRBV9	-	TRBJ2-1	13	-	CASSVTSFDEQFF	TGTGCCAGCAGCGTCACTAGCTTCGATGAGCAGTTCTTC
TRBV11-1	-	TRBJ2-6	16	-	CASSVDGYSGANVLTF	TGTGCCAGCAGCGTGGACGGGTACTCTGGGGCCAACGTCCTGACTTTC
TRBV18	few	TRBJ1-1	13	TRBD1	CASQTGVNTEAFF	TGTGCCAGCCAAACAGGGGTGAACACTGAAGCTTTCTTT
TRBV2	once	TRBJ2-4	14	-	CASSEALRPPGRYF	TGTGCCAGCAGTGAAGCGCTTCGGCCCCCTGGACGGTACTTC
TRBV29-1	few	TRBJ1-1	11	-	CSVATYTEAFF	TGCAGCGTTGCGACCTACACTGAAGCTTTCTTT
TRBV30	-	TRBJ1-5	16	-	CAWSPPSYASNQPQHF	TGTGCCTGGAGTCCCCCCAGTTACGCCTCTAATCAGCCCCAGCATTTT
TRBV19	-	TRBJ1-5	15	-	CAGMRGRVSNQPQHF	TGTGCCGGGATGAGGGGCAGAGTAAGCAATCAGCCCCAGCATTTT
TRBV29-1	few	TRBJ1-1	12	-	CSVEDNTSEAFF	TGCAGCGTTGAAGATAACACCTCCGAAGCTTTCTTT
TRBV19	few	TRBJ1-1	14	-	CASKQLVMNTEAFF	TGTGCCAGTAAACAATTGGTGATGAACACTGAAGCTTTCTTT
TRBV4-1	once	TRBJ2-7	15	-	CASSQGGGVTYEQYF	TGCGCCAGCAGCCAAGGTGGCGGGGTCACATACGAGCAGTACTTC
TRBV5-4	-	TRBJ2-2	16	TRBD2	CASSILAGGVTGELFF	TGTGCCAGCAGCATTTTAGCGGGAGGGGTCACCGGGGAGCTGTTTTTT
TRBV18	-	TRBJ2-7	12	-	CASSPQGHEQYF	TGTGCCAGCTCACCACAGGGCCACGAGCAGTACTTC
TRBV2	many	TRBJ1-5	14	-	CASSVQGFNQPQHF	TGTGCCAGCAGTGTTCAGGGGTTTAATCAGCCCCAGCATTTT
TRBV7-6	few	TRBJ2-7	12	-	CASTPGSYEQYF	TGTGCCAGCACCCCCGGTTCCTACGAGCAGTACTTC
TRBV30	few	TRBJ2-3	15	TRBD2	CAWSVTSGGGSPQYF	TGTGCCTGGAGTGTAACTAGCGGGGGAGGTTCGCCGCAGTATTTT
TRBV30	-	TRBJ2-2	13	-	CAWSVWGPGELFF	TGTGCCTGGAGTGTATGGGGTCCCGGGGAGCTGTTTTTT
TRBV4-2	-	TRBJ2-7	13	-	CASSLGTDGRQYF	TGTGCCAGCAGCCTCGGGACTGATGGACGGCAGTACTTC
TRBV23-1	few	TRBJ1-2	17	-	CASSESVEGSPRYGYTF	TGCGCCAGCAGTGAATCGGTCGAGGGGAGCCCTCGCTATGGCTACACCTTC
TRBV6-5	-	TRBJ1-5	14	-	CASSYSKSNQPQHF	TGTGCCAGCAGTTACTCGAAGAGCAATCAGCCCCAGCATTTT
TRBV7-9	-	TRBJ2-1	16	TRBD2	CASRGPLAGDPNEQFF	TGTGCCAGCAGGGGACCACTAGCGGGAGACCCCAATGAGCAGTTCTTC
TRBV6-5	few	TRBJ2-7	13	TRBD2	CATSPSGGYEQYF	TGTGCCACCTCGCCTAGCGGGGGCTACGAGCAGTACTTC
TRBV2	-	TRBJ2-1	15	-	CASSEFLGLGPEQFF	TGTGCCAGCAGTGAATTTCTGGGCCTAGGTCCTGAGCAGTTCTTC
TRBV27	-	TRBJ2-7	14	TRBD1	CASSRDRASYEQYF	TGTGCCAGCAGCCGGGACAGGGCCTCCTACGAGCAGTACTTC
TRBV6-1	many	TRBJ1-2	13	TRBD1	CASSAGDSYGYTF	TGTGCCAGCAGTGCGGGGGACAGCTATGGCTACACCTTC
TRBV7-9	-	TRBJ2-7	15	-	CASSAGRVQSYEQYF	TGTGCCAGCAGCGCAGGGCGCGTTCAGTCCTACGAGCAGTACTTC
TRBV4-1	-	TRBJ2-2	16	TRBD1	CASSRWDRPFARELFF	TGCGCCAGCAGCCGGTGGGACAGACCCTTCGCTCGGGAGCTGTTTTTT
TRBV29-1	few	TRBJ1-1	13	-	CSVVEGPTPKAFF	TGCAGCGTTGTGGAGGGCCCGACTCCGAAAGCTTTCTTT
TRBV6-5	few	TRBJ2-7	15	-	CASRGTQPVRYEQYF	TGTGCCAGCAGGGGGACTCAACCGGTGCGCTACGAGCAGTACTTC